This T cell receptor (beta chain) was sequenced for a study of T cell responses to AZD1222 COVID-19 vaccine. Whole-study findings and limits: Just a handful of people given AZD1222 tested seropositive at baseline. White British people made up most donors, females outnumbered males, and clonal diversity was possibly underestimated. None of the repertoires were sampled until the peak T cell response had passed.

This clone has just one count. The antigen remains unidentified. Trimming cost V 5 bases and J 7 bases, with 8 bases left between them. The germline V gene encodes CDR1 MNHEY and CDR2 SMNVEV (reference sequence). There are 12 residues in the CDR3. This table comes from immunoSEQ multiplex PCR, and its TCRdb copy is limited to in-frame clones, with some not included. The profile covers about 70,000 clones, with 85% appearing a single time and roughly 20% taken by the ten largest. This receptor was taken from an adult in good health. The chain couples TRBV27 to TRBJ1-4, with unresolved D. Specimen: peripheral blood, collected on day 0 of AZD1222 vaccination. The CDR3 region is CASSPTSEKLFF. The DNA for the CDR3 is TGTGCCAGCAGTCCGACGAGTGAAAAACTGTTTTTT.